This T cell receptor (beta chain) came from a study of cytomegalovirus exposure and HLA in healthy donors. Broader study findings: Cytomegalovirus-associated status was assigned to about 160 TCR beta chains.

CDR3 size: 17 residues. Germline CDR1 and CDR2: SEHNR and FQNEAQ (reference sequence). The junction had 15 bases not matched to a gene; V was cut back by 6 bases and J by 5 bases. In the case of this clone: Its target is unknown.

60 Vbeta and 13 Jbeta primers were used in PCR. Only in-frame clones appear in the TCRdb table, and some are missing; sequencing was by immunoSEQ multiplex PCR. The data contain approximately 140,000 clones, roughly 78% of them singletons. Sequencing was carried out using PBMCs. This TCR derives from a man in his fifties in good health and CMV-seropositive. The J gene is TRBJ2-5, the V gene TRBV7-9; 10 bases are shared with TRBD1. The CDR3 spells CASSHWGRQGARETQYF. The CDR3 coding sequence is TGTGCCAGCAGTCACTGGGGGCGACAGGGGGCGAGGGAGACCCAGTACTTC.